This T cell receptor beta chain was identified during a study of T-cell memory formation after mild COVID-19. Study context: Largely, the TCR clusters proved donor specific.

Comments on this clonotype: Antigen specificity is unknown.

Germline CDR1 is SEHNR and CDR2 is FQNEAQ (reference sequence). V was trimmed by 0 bases and J by 3 bases, leaving 9 bases between them. This CDR3 is 14 amino acids long. Study-level results: Whereas later expanders leaned CD4+, clones contracting day 15 to 85 showed a balanced CD4/CD8 makeup. The main location of contracting CD4+ clones was CM and EM, and that of contracting CD8+ clones was EMRA.

TCR alpha and TCR beta cDNA libraries carrying sample barcodes and UMIs were produced by 5'RACE using constant-segment primers. TCRdb recomputed calls from the 5' RACE reads with MiXCR, one row per CDR3 protein. The data hold fewer than 95,000 distinct CDR3 sequences, with about 14% observed a single time. This TCR came from a man aged 18-30 years who had mild COVID-19 (a few samples of this study predate the infection). Cell type and time point are not known. The gene calls are TRBV7-9 and TRBJ2-7; the D is unclear. Input material: PBMCs or a T cell subset sorted from them (not recorded which). CDR3 sequence (DNA): TGTGCCAGCAGCTTAGCAGGCAACTACTACGAGCAGTACTTC. Translated: CASSLAGNYYEQYF.